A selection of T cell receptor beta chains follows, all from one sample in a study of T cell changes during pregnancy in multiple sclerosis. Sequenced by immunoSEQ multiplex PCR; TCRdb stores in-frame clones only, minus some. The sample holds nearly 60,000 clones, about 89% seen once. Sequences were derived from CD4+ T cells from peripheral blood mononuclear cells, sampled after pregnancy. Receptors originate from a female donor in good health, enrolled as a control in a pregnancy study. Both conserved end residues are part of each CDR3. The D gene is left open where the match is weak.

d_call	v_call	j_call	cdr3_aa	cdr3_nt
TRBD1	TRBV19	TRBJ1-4	CASSIGTGIEKLFF	TGTGCCAGTAGTATAGGGACAGGGATTGAAAAACTGTTTTTT
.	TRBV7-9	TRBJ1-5	CASSPGPGYDQPQHF	TGTGCCAGCAGCCCCGGCCCGGGGTATGATCAGCCCCAGCATTTT
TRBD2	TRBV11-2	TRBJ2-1	CASRTFGRGYNEQFF	TGTGCCAGCAGAACCTTTGGGCGGGGGTACAATGAGCAGTTCTTC
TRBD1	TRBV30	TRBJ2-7	CAWSRGTGGVYEQYF	TGTGCCTGGAGCCGAGGGACAGGGGGCGTTTACGAGCAGTACTTC
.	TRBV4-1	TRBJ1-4	CASSQERGGTNEKLFF	TGCGCCAGCAGCCAAGAGAGGGGGGGAACTAATGAAAAACTGTTTTTT
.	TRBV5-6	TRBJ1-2	CASSLGSEGRRVYGYTF	TGTGCCAGCAGCTTGGGTTCGGAGGGGCGGAGGGTCTATGGCTACACCTTC
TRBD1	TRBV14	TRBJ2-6	CASSHQSGGDSGANVLTF	TGTGCCAGCAGCCATCAGTCAGGGGGCGATTCTGGGGCCAACGTCCTGACTTTC
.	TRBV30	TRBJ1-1	CACDVWAGGTEAFF	TGTGCCTGTGATGTGTGGGCGGGAGGCACTGAAGCTTTCTTT
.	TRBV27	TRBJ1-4	CASSLYGQINEKLFF	TGTGCCAGCAGTTTATATGGACAGATTAATGAAAAACTGTTTTTT
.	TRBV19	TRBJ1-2	CASSRPGRYYGYTF	TGTGCCAGTAGCAGGCCCGGTAGATACTATGGCTACACCTTC